A single sample is the source of the 30 T cell receptor beta chains below, sequenced in a study of control samples from healthy donors and cancer patients. Libraries were prepared by immunoSEQ multiplex PCR; TCRdb keeps only in-frame clonotypes and omits some of them. The sample lists around 72,000 clones, 84% occurring once. Sequenced input: blood. The receptors shown here come from a man aged 50 to 60 in good health.

The CDR3 loop is CASRPPGTAIYEQYF. The CDR3 coding sequence is TGTGCCAGCAGGCCGCCCGGGACAGCTATCTACGAGCAGTACTTC. The chain has TRBV28 and TRBJ2-7; 7 nucleotides align to TRBD1. Germline values: CDR1 MDHEN, CDR2 SYDVKM. This CDR3 comprises 15 residues. V was pared by 6 bases and J by 3 bases, with 11 bases of the junction left unmatched.

CDR3 loop: CASSLALAGVSYNEQFF. The DNA of the CDR3 is TGTGCCAGCAGCTTAGCGTTAGCGGGAGTGTCCTACAATGAGCAGTTCTTC. This chain uses TRBV7-2 with TRBJ2-1; the match to TRBD2 covers 9 bases. The CDR3 totals 17 residues. The V gene's germline CDR1 is SGHTA and CDR2 FQGNSA. V shed 0 bases and J 1 base; nucleotides not matched to a gene: 4.

V is TRBV19 and J is TRBJ2-7, with 7 bases lining up with TRBD1. V lost 1 base and J lost 0; bases outside the gene matches: 6. There are 16 residues in the CDR3. Germline CDR1 is LNHDA and CDR2 is SQIVND (reference sequence). CDR3 amino acids: CASSIVGTANSYEQYF. CDR3 DNA: TGTGCCAGTAGTATAGTTGGGACAGCGAACTCCTACGAGCAGTACTTC.

J is TRBJ2-5 and V is TRBV11-2; 7 bases line up with TRBD1. The CDR3 is 14 residues long. CDR1 is SGHAT, CDR2 FQNNGV, per germline. The V gene end was trimmed by 1 base and the J gene end by 4 bases; junction bases not matched to a gene: 3. CDR3 sequence reads: CASSLVRGRETQYF. CDR3 DNA: TGTGCCAGCAGCTTAGTTAGGGGGCGAGAGACCCAGTACTTC.

The V and J genes are TRBV19 and TRBJ1-1; no definite D call. CDR3 length: 13 amino acids. The V and J ends lost 1 base and 8 bases respectively, with 11 bases between them. The germline V gene has CDR1 LNHDA and CDR2 SQIVND (reference sequence). The CDR3 region has the DNA TGTGCCAGTAGTATAGGGCGGGGAGGGGAAGCTTTCTTT. This gives the protein CASSIGRGGEAFF.

The chain has TRBV7-9 and TRBJ2-6; D call uncertain. CDR1 SEHNR and CDR2 FQNEAQ come from the germline V gene (reference sequence). The CDR3 sequence is 16 residues long. V lost 3 bases and J lost 0, with 9 bases in between. The CDR3 coding sequence is TGTGCCAGCAGCTTGGGGAAGAGCTCTGGGGCCAACGTCCTGACTTTC. Its protein product is CASSLGKSSGANVLTF.

This sequence joins TRBV6-5 and TRBJ1-1; 7 positions match TRBD1. Germline V CDR1 and CDR2: MNHEY, SVGAGI. V was clipped by 2 bases and J by 7 bases; unmatched bases: 7. CDR3 length equals 14 residues. The CDR3 here is CASSYDPDRVEAFF. The CDR3 DNA follows: TGTGCCAGCAGTTACGATCCTGACAGGGTTGAAGCTTTCTTT.

The V gene is TRBV6-1, the J gene TRBJ1-6; TRBD1 might be the D (5 bases). Germline V lookup: CDR1 MNHNS, CDR2 SASEGT. Trimming shortened V by 4 bases and J by 0 bases, and 10 bases separated the two germline ends. The CDR3 extends over 16 amino acids. In DNA form, the CDR3 reads TGTGCCAGCAGTGGGGGGAGAAGCTCCTATAATTCACCCCTCCACTTT. Translating it yields CASSGGRSSYNSPLHF.

V usage is TRBV7-2 and J usage is TRBJ1-6; D gene unclear. The V and J ends lost 1 base and 12 bases respectively, with 7 bases between them. This CDR3 is 12 amino acids long. The germline V gene encodes CDR1 SGHTA and CDR2 FQGNSA. For the CDR3, the DNA is TGTGCCAGCAGCTTAGGCAATGGACCCCTCCACTTT. Translating it yields CASSLGNGPLHF.

The chain carries TRBV9 and TRBJ2-7; 12 positions agree with TRBD2. The V and J ends lost 4 bases and 7 bases, in that order; junction bases with no gene match: 9. There are 15 residues in the CDR3. Germline-derived CDR1 and CDR2 are SGDLS and YYNGEE. CDR3 region: CASSPRTSGTREQYF. CDR3 nucleotide sequence: TGTGCCAGCAGCCCTCGGACTAGCGGGACGAGGGAGCAGTACTTC.

The rearrangement uses TRBV11-3 and TRBJ2-3; D may be TRBD2 (6 bases). Germline CDR1 and CDR2: SGHNT and YENEEA. The CDR3 spans 13 residues. V gave up 5 bases and J gave up 2 bases, with 8 bases separating them. CDR3 coding DNA: TGTGCCAGCAGCCGGGACTTCACAGATACGCAGTATTTT. This gives the protein CASSRDFTDTQYF.

V gene TRBV24-1 combines with J gene TRBJ2-3; the D gene is possibly TRBD1 (7 bases). The V gene's germline CDR1 is KGHDR and CDR2 SFDVKD. V lost 7 bases and J 0 bases, leaving 13 bases between the germline ends. This CDR3 has 15 amino acids. CDR3 in DNA: TGTGCCACCAGCGAGACAGGGACTAGCACAGATACGCAGTATTTT. Its translation is CATSETGTSTDTQYF.

V is TRBV11-3 and J is TRBJ2-7; D is perhaps TRBD2 (5 bases). CDR1 SGHNT and CDR2 YENEEA come from the germline V gene. V lost 6 bases, J lost 2 bases, and 11 bases lay in between. CDR3 length: 13 amino acids. As DNA, the CDR3 is TGTGCCAGCAGGGGAGACACTGCCTACGAGCAGTACTTC. Its protein product is CASRGDTAYEQYF.

The chain combines TRBV9 with TRBJ2-3; no definite D call. V lost 0 bases and J 5 bases, leaving 13 bases between the germline ends. Germline loops: CDR1 SGDLS, CDR2 YYNGEE. The CDR3 totals 15 residues. CDR3 sequence reads: CASSVGGGQRDTQYF. CDR3 DNA: TGTGCCAGCAGCGTAGGTGGCGGCCAGAGAGATACGCAGTATTTT.

The chain combines TRBV19 with TRBJ1-2, with 7 bases lining up with TRBD1. This CDR3 contains 14 residues. Germline loops: CDR1 LNHDA, CDR2 SQIVND (reference sequence). J lost 3 bases, V lost 9 bases, and 10 bases had no gene match. The CDR3 DNA sequence: TGTGCCAGGGGTCCAAGGGGGCCAGACTATGGCTACACCTTC. Translation gives CARGPRGPDYGYTF. The full variable domain, with the rest looked up from reference TRBV19 and TRBJ1-2, is DGGITQSPKYLFRKEGQNVTLSCEQNLNHDAMYWYRQDPGQGLRLIYYSQIVNDFQKGDIAEGYSVSREKKESFPLTVTSAQKNPTAFYLCARGPRGPDYGYTFGSGTRLTVV.

This clone occurred once. V gene TRBV29-1 combines with J gene TRBJ2-1; TRBD2 agrees at 15 bases. Trimming at V came to 7 bases and at J to 12 bases, leaving 10 bases not matched to a gene. CDR1 is SQVTM and CDR2 is ANQGSEA in the germline V gene. CDR3 length: 14 residues. CDR3 sequence reads: CSEGPGLAGGGQFF. The CDR3 region has the DNA TGCAGCGAGGGACCGGGACTAGCGGGAGGCGGGCAGTTCTTC.

The V and J genes are TRBV29-1 and TRBJ1-1; no reliable D call. The CDR3 covers 15 residues. Germline V gene sequence: CDR1 SQVTM, CDR2 ANQGSEA. V lost 4 bases to trimming and J lost 0 bases, with 15 bases between them. The CDR3 DNA follows: TGCAGCGTTGGACATTCGGGAACCATGAACACTGAAGCTTTCTTT. Translating gives CSVGHSGTMNTEAFF.

The rearrangement joins TRBV30 to TRBJ2-2; D unresolved. Per the germline V gene, CDR1 is GTSNPN and CDR2 is SVGIG (reference sequence). The CDR3 extends over 13 amino acids. The V gene lost 0 bases and the J gene lost 6 bases, with 8 bases spanning the gap. The CDR3 is CAWSVSVPGELFF. In DNA form, the CDR3 reads TGTGCCTGGAGTGTATCGGTACCCGGGGAGCTGTTTTTT.

Notes on this clone: Sequence at one end of the junction differs from germline and may be a read error. The chain joins TRBV13 to TRBJ2-7; D is perhaps TRBD1 (5 bases). This CDR3 region has 12 residues. The germline CDR1 and CDR2 sequences are PRHDT and FYEKMQ (reference sequence). This CDR3 is CASSQQAFRAVF. The CDR3 DNA sequence: TGTGCCAGCAGCCAACAGGCGTTCCGGGCAGTTTTC.

V and J are TRBV4-2 and TRBJ1-2; 9 nucleotides align to TRBD1. The length of the CDR3 is 15 residues. Germline lookup yields CDR1 LGHNA and CDR2 YNFKEQ. J was trimmed by 8 bases and V by 0 bases; bases with no gene match: 7. The CDR3 region is CASSQDGDRVMGYTF. DNA of the CDR3: TGTGCCAGCAGCCAAGATGGGGACAGGGTCATGGGCTACACCTTC.

This clone occurred a few times. The chain links TRBV12-5 to TRBJ1-1; possibly TRBD1 for D (5 bases). Germline V gives CDR1 LGHNT, CDR2 FRNRAP. Trimming cost V 2 bases and J 3 bases, with 13 bases left between them. This CDR3 comprises 15 residues. CDR3 in DNA: TGTGCTAGTGGTTTGCAATTTTCGGGACACACTGAAGCTTTCTTT. Its translation is CASGLQFSGHTEAFF. Together with reference TRBV12-5 and TRBJ1-1, the CDR3 gives the full variable domain: DARVTQTPRHKVTEMGQEVTMRCQPILGHNTVFWYRQTMMQGLELLAYFRNRAPLDDSGMPKDRFSAEMPDATLATLKIQPSEPRDSAVYFCASGLQFSGHTEAFFGQGTRLTVV.

This clone came up once. The chain uses TRBV29-1 and TRBJ2-7; D possibly uses TRBD1 or TRBD2 (6 bases each). The CDR3 length is 12 residues. Between the trimmed V and J ends, which lost 2 bases and 4 bases, there was a span of 9 bases. The V gene's germline CDR1 is SQVTM and CDR2 ANQGSEA. The CDR3 DNA reads TGCAGCGTTGAAACAGGGAGGTACGAGCAGTACTTC. Translation: CSVETGRYEQYF.

This chain uses TRBV24-1 with TRBJ1-2; D possibly corresponds to TRBD1 (6 bases). Trimming cost V 1 base and J 8 bases, with 13 bases left between them. Per germline, CDR1 KGHDR and CDR2 SFDVKD. The CDR3 is 14 residues long. CDR3 sequence: CATSDFARGAGYTF. CDR3 nucleotides: TGTGCCACCAGTGATTTTGCAAGGGGGGCCGGCTACACCTTC.

The chain recombines TRBV18 with TRBJ2-7; D unclear. The V end lost 2 bases, the J end lost 9 bases, and 20 bases lay between the germline ends. Germline V gene lookup returns CDR1 KGHSH and CDR2 LQKENI. This CDR3 region has 15 residues. The DNA for the CDR3 is TGTGCCAGCTCACCATCTGTTAGCCGCCCCTCAATGCAGTACTTC. Its protein product is CASSPSVSRPSMQYF. The full variable domain, completed using reference TRBV18 and TRBJ2-7, is NAGVMQNPRHLVRRRGQEARLRCSPMKGHSHVYWYRQLPEEGLKFMVYLQKENIIDESGMPKERFSAEFPKEGPSILRIQQVVRGDSAAYFCASSPSVSRPSMQYFGPGTRLTVT.

The chain carries TRBV3-1 (or the pseudogene TRBV3-2) and TRBJ1-3; D is uncertain. The ends were cut back, 1 base at V and 0 bases at J, with 10 bases in the middle. Germline CDR1 and CDR2: LGHDT and YNNKEL (reference sequence). There are 16 residues in the CDR3. CDR3 in DNA: TGTGCCAGCAGCCAAGTCTTTGGCAGCTCTGGAAACACCATATATTTT. Translated: CASSQVFGSSGNTIYF.

In the case of this clone: Compared with germline, one end of the junction differs, possibly owing to a read error. The chain couples TRBV5-3 to TRBJ1-2; D is perhaps TRBD1 (5 bases). TRBV5-3 belongs to the ORF category, with a function that is uncertain. The CDR3 runs to 13 residues. CDR3 coding DNA: TGTGCCCGAAGAAAAGGGGCCACTATTTGCTACACCTTC. It is translated as CARRKGATICYTF.

A single count supports this clone. This chain uses TRBV6-2 or TRBV6-3 with TRBJ1-5, with 8 bases fitting TRBD1. The CDR3 covers 18 residues. Looked up from germline, CDR1 is MNHEY and CDR2 is SVGEGT. With 3 bases clipped from V and 0 bases from J, the junction kept 10 bases outside the gene matches. The CDR3, as DNA: TGTGCCAGCAGTTATCAGAGACGACAGGGGAATAGCAATCAGCCCCAGCATTTT. Translation gives CASSYQRRQGNSNQPQHF.

This sequence joins TRBV27 and TRBJ1-5, with D hard to call. CDR1 is MNHEY, CDR2 SMNVEV, per germline (reference sequence). The V gene lost 6 bases and the J gene lost 2 bases, with 8 bases spanning the gap. The CDR3 loop spans 13 amino acids. The CDR3 sequence: CASSATRNQPQHF. The CDR3 DNA reads TGTGCCAGCAGCGCTACGCGCAATCAGCCCCAGCATTTT.

V usage is TRBV5-6 and J usage is TRBJ1-2; no reliable D call. This CDR3 contains 12 residues. V shed 3 bases and J shed 8 bases, with 11 bases lying between them. The germline V gene has CDR1 SGHDT and CDR2 YYEEEE. This CDR3 reads CASSSLPGGYTF. Written as DNA, the CDR3 is TGTGCCAGCAGCTCCCTCCCGGGCGGCTACACCTTC.

This chain links TRBV10-3 with TRBJ2-5; D not resolved. The germline gives CDR1 ENHRY, CDR2 SYGVKD. The CDR3 is 12 amino acids. The V and J ends lost 9 bases and 2 bases respectively, with 10 bases between them. The CDR3 protein is CAIGQPQETQYF. CDR3 nucleotides: TGTGCCATAGGCCAGCCTCAAGAGACCCAGTACTTC.